This TCR beta chain stems from a study of shared clonotypes between healthy human individuals (dated by TCRdb to about 2020). About the full investigation: A few men and a couple of women, aged 18 to 49 years, made up the cohort. For each donor, three plates each were used for CD4 naive and CD4 memory, two plates were used for CD8 naive, and one plate was used for CD8 memory. The study deeply sequenced blood TCR repertoires of five healthy adults to estimate repertoire size and the extent of clonotype sharing between individuals. To increase sequencing depth and limit assay-specific biases, different laboratories used diverse techniques to prepare libraries and sequence TCR repertoires. Per donor, leukapheresis produced somewhere between about 0.8 and 9 billion PBMCs.

The cysteine opens and the phenylalanine closes a CDR3 of 15 amino acids. The only DNA kept is the CDR3, 45 bases in frame from the first base. Trimming removed 6 bases from V and 5 bases from J; the gene matches leave 11 bases unexplained. CDR1 and CDR2 are drawn from the germline V gene (reference sequence): GTSNPN, SVGIG. Using the deep immunoSEQ assay, multiplex PCR amplified TCR CDR3 regions from genomic DNA. Extracted genomic DNA from each cell subset was distributed evenly across all wells of several immunoSEQ 96-well plates, and each plate was treated as a replicate. Each replicate PCR for sorted subsets received about 0.2 ug genomic DNA, equal to 28,000 or so T cell genomes. Purified libraries were measured with a Qubit 3.0 fluorometer, size-checked on a Bioanalyzer 2100, and measured again with the KAPA Library Quantification kit. Every immunoSEQ 96-well plate was sequenced on a dedicated single-read 150-cycle Illumina NextSeq 550 flow cell. The published analysis was carried out like this. Because only junctional sequences without quality scores were contained in the immunoSEQ output, filtering matching that applied to full-length reads could not be performed. Sequences were annotated with PyIR, a Python wrapper for IgBLAST v1.9, using IMGT germline references to assign V/J genes and CDR3. Reads were filtered out if the reads had weak V/J assignments (E-value above 1e-6), no CDR3, stop codons, out-of-frame junctions, or ambiguous translated residues. V3J clonotypes were defined by identical inferred V gene, J gene, and CDR3 amino acid sequence. The percentage overlap between two repertoires was calculated by dividing the number of shared unique clonotypes by the size of the smaller repertoire. Richness of each repertoire was evaluated using RTK rarefaction, the Chao1 estimator, and Recon v2.1 estimates of unobserved clonotypes. Generation probabilities were computed with OLGA for all TCRbeta clonotypes obtained by the gDNA method from several donors. Sourced from immuneACCESS, this table was stored by TCRdb with only in-frame sequences that have V and J called. A share of the clones is absent; for the studies checked, an unresolved V gene accounts for under half, and the remainder has no known explanation. V and J calls plus clone size are reproduced from that table; the DNA served to infer D and trimming. The sample records about a million clones, roughly 80% of which are singletons. In total, the top ten clones hold 0.89% of the sample.

Donors were healthy HIV-negative adults with no recently reported acute infections or vaccinations. Only Caucasian adults living in Nashville, Tennessee, USA were represented among the donors. CD4+ T cells were enriched through magnetic negative selection, after which naive cells were positively selected on CD45RA and the remaining negative fraction served as the memory subset. Blood was collected by leukapheresis, and PBMCs were isolated by Ficoll-Histopaque density gradient centrifugation and then cryopreserved in liquid nitrogen vapor phase. Purity and quantity of every magnetically sorted T cell population were checked by analytical flow cytometry. Genomic DNA was isolated from each sorted fraction and quantified by UV absorbance on a Nanodrop 2000c. On this clone itself: This receptor's antigen is unknown. Per-base qualities were not stored, and no clone one base away is much larger.

What the authors observed across the whole study: Based on pairwise subsampling, the degree of clonotype sharing among donors was expected to be affected by sequencing depth. The genetic and exposure-history diversity represented was limited by the small number of donors. Sampling was restricted to blood, and TCR repertoires in tissues likely differ from the TCR repertoires found in blood. Compared with non-shared clonotypes, clonotypes shared by all four sorted-subset donors had higher generation probabilities. Estimated clonotype richness was generally larger for naive than for memory subsets. When several donors were compared, the shared fraction of clonotypes was about 5% for naive CD4, roughly 3.3% for naive CD8, roughly 2.3% for memory CD4, and 0.4% for memory CD8. Rarefaction of sorted-subset datasets indicated incomplete sequencing despite the large sequencing depth.

Sequencing used memory CD4+ T cells from PBMCs. The sample's cell subset or site label, decoded: CD45RA-negative fraction. The origin of this receptor is a man aged 18 to 30 in good health. Some clones in this sample may be carry-over from other donors' samples. The chain is encoded by TRBV30 joined to TRBJ2-2; the junction holds 8 bases that match TRBD2. The sequenced DNA: TGTGCCTGTCAAATAGCGGGGTGGGGGACCGGGGAGCTGTTTTTT. It translates to CACQIAGWGTGELFF.